This is a list of T cell receptor beta chains from one sample in a study of naive and memory T cell subsets. One entry per CDR3 protein results from TCRdb running MiXCR on the UMI-ligation and nested PCR reads. This sample has 81,000 or so distinct CDR3 sequences, with 5.5% to 8.5% found just once. Sequencing was performed on central memory CD4+ T cells from blood. The receptors derive from a human donor in good health. The CDR3 runs from the conserved cysteine through the conserved F or W. The D gene is left open where the match is weak. The size of a clone is reported for some rows only, either as once, few or many, or as a class for expanded clones.

j_call clone_size d_call v_call cdr3_aa cdr3_nt
TRBJ1-1 few NA TRBV5-1 CASSLAGGVNTEAFF TGCGCCAGCAGCTTGGCCGGGGGCGTGAACACTGAAGCTTTCTTT
TRBJ2-3 many TRBD2 TRBV7-3 CASSRGLASSQYF TGTGCCAGCAGCCGCGGACTAGCCTCTTCGCAGTATTTT
TRBJ2-1 many NA TRBV18 CASSRLDGSSYNEQFF TGTGCCAGCTCAAGACTCGACGGGAGCTCCTACAATGAGCAGTTCTTC
TRBJ2-1 many NA TRBV12-3/TRBV12-4 CASSPGRRNEQFF TGTGCCAGCAGTCCGGGACGGAGGAATGAGCAGTTCTTC
TRBJ1-2 few NA TRBV4-3 CASSQDFLRSILGYTF TGCGCCAGCAGCCAAGATTTTTTACGGAGTATACTTGGCTACACCTTC
TRBJ2-2 many TRBD1 TRBV29-1 CSDGNRGSRGKLFF TGCAGCGATGGAAACAGGGGGAGTAGGGGGAAGCTGTTTTTT
TRBJ2-3 few TRBD2 TRBV6-2/TRBV6-3 CASSYLAGGPVGDTQYF TGTGCCAGCAGTTATCTAGCGGGAGGGCCGGTCGGAGATACGCAGTATTTT
TRBJ2-1 many TRBD2 TRBV6-2/TRBV6-3 CASSTTLAGIYNEQFF TGTGCCAGCAGTACCACCCTAGCGGGAATCTACAATGAGCAGTTCTTC
TRBJ1-5 many TRBD1 TRBV20-1 CSARGGTADPTSNQPQHF TGCAGTGCTAGAGGAGGGACAGCCGATCCGACTAGCAATCAGCCCCAGCATTTT
TRBJ1-4 many TRBD1 TRBV12-3/TRBV12-4 CASRGQGVEKLFF TGTGCCAGCAGAGGACAGGGAGTTGAAAAACTGTTTTTT
TRBJ2-5 few NA TRBV29-1 CSVDGTSQETQYF TGCAGCGTTGACGGGACTTCGCAAGAGACCCAGTACTTC
TRBJ1-3 few NA TRBV16 CASSQNDPYSGNTIYF TGTGCCAGCAGCCAAAACGACCCCTACTCTGGAAACACCATATATTTT
TRBJ2-3 NA TRBD2 TRBV6-2/TRBV6-3 CASRGLANTDTQYF TGTGCCAGCAGGGGACTAGCGAACACAGATACGCAGTATTTT
TRBJ1-1 many NA TRBV6-1 CASEPRDGGIEAFF TGTGCCAGCGAACCCCGGGACGGTGGGATTGAAGCTTTCTTT
TRBJ2-5 NA NA TRBV30 CAWSRFLYQETQYF TGTGCCTGGAGTAGGTTCCTGTACCAAGAGACCCAGTACTTC
TRBJ2-1 many TRBD2 TRBV20-1 CSASSLAASYNEQFF TGCAGTGCTAGTTCACTAGCGGCCTCCTACAATGAGCAGTTCTTC
TRBJ1-5 many NA TRBV5-1 CASSLAANQPQHF TGCGCCAGCAGCTTGGCCGCGAATCAGCCCCAGCATTTT
TRBJ1-5 many NA TRBV5-5 CASSLEGGEQPQHF TGTGCCAGCAGCTTGGAGGGAGGCGAGCAGCCCCAGCATTTT
TRBJ2-7 NA TRBD2 TRBV12-3/TRBV12-4 CASTLSGTRYEQYF TGTGCCAGCACTCTAAGCGGGACTCGCTACGAGCAGTACTTC
TRBJ2-1 few TRBD2 TRBV7-2 CASSVTSGANNEQFF TGTGCCAGCAGCGTGACTAGCGGGGCGAACAATGAGCAGTTCTTC
TRBJ2-1 NA NA TRBV12-3/TRBV12-4 CASSLGQNLEQFF TGTGCCAGCAGTCTAGGACAGAACCTCGAGCAGTTCTTC
TRBJ2-1 many NA TRBV6-2/TRBV6-3 CASSRPYWDEQFF TGTGCCAGCAGTCGCCCGTATTGGGATGAGCAGTTCTTC